The T cell receptor beta chain under discussion was sequenced for a study of glioma-infiltrating T cells after dendritic cell vaccination. TCRdb's table, derived via immunoSEQ multiplex PCR, lists solely in-frame clones and lacks some. In the table there are more than 95,000 clones, around 81% of which are singletons. Concerning this clone: Its target is not known.

Only patients with spare fresh-frozen tumor and over two years of follow-up were included. The study's findings and limits: Patients with more pretreatment TILs had longer time to progression and survival.

Germline values: CDR1 SNHLY, CDR2 FYNNEI. The ends were cut back, 6 bases at V and 1 base at J, with 10 bases in the middle. CDR3 length: 13 amino acids. This chain uses TRBV2 with TRBJ2-7; D may be TRBD2 (6 bases). Specimen: blood, collected before dendritic cell vaccination. The clonotype originates from a human donor with glioblastoma. CDR3 DNA sequence: TGTGCCAGCAGCGGGGACTCTTCCTACGAGCAGTACTTC. It specifies CASSGDSSYEQYF.